The 4 T cell receptor beta chains below all came from one sample that was sequenced in a study of blood T cells in healthy people across ages. PCR was performed a second time for roughly 7 to 12 cycles using a sample-barcoded 5' primer and a J-beta primer mix. TCRdb reprocessed the 5' RACE reads via MiXCR and lists one record per CDR3 protein. Found here are 650,000 to 1,000,000 distinct CDR3 sequences, roughly 46% of them singletons; the top ten hold 18%. The sequencing input was blood. The receptors stem from a man older than 75 in good health.

This clonotype has just a few counts. The chain uses TRBV14 and TRBJ2-7, with D perhaps TRBD1 (6 bases). This CDR3 is 15 amino acids long. V was clipped by 1 base and J by 6 bases, with 16 bases between them. The germline CDR1 and CDR2 sequences are SGHDN and FVKESK. The CDR3 DNA sequence: TGTGCCAGCAGCCAAGGAACAGGGAAAGCCGGCGAGCAGTACTTC. Its translation is CASSQGTGKAGEQYF.

This clonotype was seen a handful of times. The chain employs TRBV12-3 or TRBV12-4 and TRBJ2-2, with 7 bases matching TRBD1. The CDR3 is made up of 13 amino acids. With 7 bases clipped from V and 9 bases from J, the junction kept 8 bases outside the gene matches. CDR3 amino acids: CASNPRGPRELFF. The CDR3 DNA sequence: TGTGCCAGCAATCCTAGGGGGCCCCGGGAGCTGTTTTTT.

V and J are TRBV2 and TRBJ1-6; 8 nucleotides align to TRBD1. The CDR3 loop spans 15 amino acids. With V trimmed by 2 bases and J by 6 bases, 3 bases remained unmatched. Germline V lookup: CDR1 SNHLY, CDR2 FYNNEI. CDR3 sequence: CASSESRGPNSPLHF. Written as DNA, the CDR3 is TGTGCCAGCAGTGAAAGCAGGGGGCCTAATTCACCCCTCCACTTT.

This chain joins TRBV7-3 and TRBJ2-1; D is uncertain. The CDR3 has 12 residues. Germline assignment: CDR1 SGHTA and CDR2 FQGTGA. The V and J ends lost 1 base and 9 bases respectively, with 7 bases between them. Written as DNA, the CDR3 is TGTGCCAGCAGCTTAAATTTCGGTGAGCAGTTCTTC. This gives the protein CASSLNFGEQFF.